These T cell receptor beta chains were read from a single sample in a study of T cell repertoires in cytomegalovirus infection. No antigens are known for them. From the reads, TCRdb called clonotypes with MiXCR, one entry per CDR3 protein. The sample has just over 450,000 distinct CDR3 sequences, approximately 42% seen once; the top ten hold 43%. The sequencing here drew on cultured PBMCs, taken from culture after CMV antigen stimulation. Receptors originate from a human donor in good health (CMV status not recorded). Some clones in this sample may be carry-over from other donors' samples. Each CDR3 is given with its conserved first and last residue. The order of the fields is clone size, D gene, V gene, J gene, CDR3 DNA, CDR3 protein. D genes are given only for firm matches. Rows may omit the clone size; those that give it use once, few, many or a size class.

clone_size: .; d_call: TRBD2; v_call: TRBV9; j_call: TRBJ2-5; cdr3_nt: TGTGCCAGCAGTGGTAGCGGGAGGGCCCAAGAGACCCAGTACTTC; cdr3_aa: CASSGSGRAQETQYF
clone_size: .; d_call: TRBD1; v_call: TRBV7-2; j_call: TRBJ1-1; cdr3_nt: TGTGCCAGCAGCCTACAGGGGGAGGGTGAAGCTTTCTTT; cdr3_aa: CASSLQGEGEAFF
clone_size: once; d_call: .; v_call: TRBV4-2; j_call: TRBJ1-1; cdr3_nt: TGTGCCAGCAGCCAAGTAGGTTGGTACGGGAGCACTGAAGCTTTCTTT; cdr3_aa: CASSQVGWYGSTEAFF
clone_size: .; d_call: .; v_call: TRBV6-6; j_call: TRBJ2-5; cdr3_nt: TGTGCCAGCAGCCACAGGGCCCAGGAGACCCAGTACTTC; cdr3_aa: CASSHRAQETQYF
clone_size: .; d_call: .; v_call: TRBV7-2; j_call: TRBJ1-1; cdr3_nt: TGTGCCAGCACCATTACGGGATACAATGAAGCTTTCTTT; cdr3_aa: CASTITGYNEAFF
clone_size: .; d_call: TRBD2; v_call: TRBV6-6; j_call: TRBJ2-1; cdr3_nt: TGTGCCAGCTTGGGACTAGCGCCAAAGGGGGAGTACAATGAGCAGTTCTTC; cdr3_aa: CASLGLAPKGEYNEQFF
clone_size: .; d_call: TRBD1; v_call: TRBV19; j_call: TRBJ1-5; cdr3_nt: TGTGCCAGTAGTATGGGCTGGGACAGGGTTGCGAATCAGCCCCAGCATTTT; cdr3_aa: CASSMGWDRVANQPQHF
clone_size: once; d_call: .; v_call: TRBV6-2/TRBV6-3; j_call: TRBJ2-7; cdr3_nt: TGTGCCAGCAGTTACTCGTACACAGCCTACGAGCAGTACTTC; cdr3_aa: CASSYSYTAYEQYF
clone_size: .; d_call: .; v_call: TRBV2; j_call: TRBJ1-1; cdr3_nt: TGTGCCAGCAGAGCCGAGGGGCACACTGAAGCTTTCTTT; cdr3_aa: CASRAEGHTEAFF
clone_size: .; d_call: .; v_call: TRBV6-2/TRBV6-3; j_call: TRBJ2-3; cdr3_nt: TGTGCCAGCACTCCGCGGGACTTTCGCACAGATACGCAGTATTTT; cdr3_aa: CASTPRDFRTDTQYF
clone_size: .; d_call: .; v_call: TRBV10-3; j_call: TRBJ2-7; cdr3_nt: TGTGCCATCAGTGATTTGCGTGAGCAGTACTTC; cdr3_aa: CAISDLREQYF
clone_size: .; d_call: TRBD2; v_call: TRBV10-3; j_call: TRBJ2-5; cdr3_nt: TGTGCCATCAGTGTGGGAGGGGAGGAAGAGACCCAGTACTTC; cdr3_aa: CAISVGGEEETQYF
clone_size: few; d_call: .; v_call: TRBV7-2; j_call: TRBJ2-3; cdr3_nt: TGTGCCAGCAGCTTAGAGGGGCCGGGACCACTGAGCACAGATACGCAGTATTTT; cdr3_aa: CASSLEGPGPLSTDTQYF
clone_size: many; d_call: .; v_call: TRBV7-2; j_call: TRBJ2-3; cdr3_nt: TGTGCCAGCAGCTTAACGGAGGGGGCCCACACAGATACGCAGTATTTT; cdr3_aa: CASSLTEGAHTDTQYF
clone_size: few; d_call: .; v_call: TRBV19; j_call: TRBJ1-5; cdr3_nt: TGTGCCAGTAGTACTATGGGAGAAGGTCAGCCCCAGCATTTT; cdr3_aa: CASSTMGEGQPQHF
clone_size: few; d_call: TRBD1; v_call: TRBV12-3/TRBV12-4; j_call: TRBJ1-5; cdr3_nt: TGTGCCAGCAGTAACCGCGGACAGGGCGGCAATCAGCCCCAGCATTTT; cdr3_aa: CASSNRGQGGNQPQHF
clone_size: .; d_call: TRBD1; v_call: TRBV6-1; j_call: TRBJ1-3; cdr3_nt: TGTGCCAGCAGCAGACCCATGACAGGGAGCTCTGGAAACACCATATATTTT; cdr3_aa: CASSRPMTGSSGNTIYF
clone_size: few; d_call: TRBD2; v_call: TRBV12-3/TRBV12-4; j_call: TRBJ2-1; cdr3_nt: TGTGCCAGCAGAAAGCGGGGGGGCAAGAATGAGCAGTTCTTC; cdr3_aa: CASRKRGGKNEQFF
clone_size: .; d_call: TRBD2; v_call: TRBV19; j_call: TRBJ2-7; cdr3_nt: TGTGCCAGTAGTGCCATAGCGGGAGAATCCTACGAGCAGTACTTC; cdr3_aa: CASSAIAGESYEQYF
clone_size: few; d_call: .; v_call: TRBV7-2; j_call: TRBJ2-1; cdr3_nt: TGTGCCAGCAGCTTGGGGGGGGGGGGCCTGGAGCAGTTCTTC; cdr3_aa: CASSLGGGGLEQFF
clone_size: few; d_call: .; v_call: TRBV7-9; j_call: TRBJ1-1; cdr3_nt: TGTGCCAGCAGCTTCCATTACGGAACTAACACTGAAGCTTTCTTT; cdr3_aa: CASSFHYGTNTEAFF
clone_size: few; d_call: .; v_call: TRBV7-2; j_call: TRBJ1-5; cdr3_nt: TGTGCCAGCAGCTTACTCCATCTTCAGCCCCAGCATTTT; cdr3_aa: CASSLLHLQPQHF
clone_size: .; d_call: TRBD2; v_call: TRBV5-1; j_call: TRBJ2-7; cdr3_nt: TGCGCCAGCAGCCCCCGCGAGCGGGAGGCATACAATGAGCAGTACTTC; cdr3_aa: CASSPREREAYNEQYF
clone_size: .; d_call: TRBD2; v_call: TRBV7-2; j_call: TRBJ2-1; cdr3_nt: TGTGCCAGCACCGGGACTAGCTTTAGCAATGAGCAGTTCTTC; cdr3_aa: CASTGTSFSNEQFF
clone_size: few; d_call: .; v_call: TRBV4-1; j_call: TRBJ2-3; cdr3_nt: TGCGCCAGCAGCCAAAGGGACCGAGGGGCAGATACGCAGTATTTT; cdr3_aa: CASSQRDRGADTQYF
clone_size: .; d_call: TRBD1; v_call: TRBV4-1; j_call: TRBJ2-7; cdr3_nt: TGCGCCAGCAGCCATCCCGGCAGGGGGTCGGACGAGCAGTACTTC; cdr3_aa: CASSHPGRGSDEQYF
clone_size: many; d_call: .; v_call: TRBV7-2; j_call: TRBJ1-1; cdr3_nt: TGTGCCAGCAGCTTAGTACCTAACACTGAAGCTTTCTTT; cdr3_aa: CASSLVPNTEAFF
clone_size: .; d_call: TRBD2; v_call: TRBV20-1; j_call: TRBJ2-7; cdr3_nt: TGCAGTGCTAAGGCGGGAGGATCCTACGAGCAGTACTTC; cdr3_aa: CSAKAGGSYEQYF
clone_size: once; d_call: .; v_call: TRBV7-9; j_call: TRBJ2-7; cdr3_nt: TGTGCCAGCAGCTTAGAGATGGGCGATAGATCCTCCTACGAGCAGTACTTC; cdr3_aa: CASSLEMGDRSSYEQYF
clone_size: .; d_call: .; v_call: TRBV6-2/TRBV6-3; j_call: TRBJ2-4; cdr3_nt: TGTGCCAGCAGATCAGGCGCCCAAAACATTCAGTACTTC; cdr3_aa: CASRSGAQNIQYF
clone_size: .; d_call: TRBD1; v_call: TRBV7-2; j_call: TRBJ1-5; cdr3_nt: TGTGCCAGCAGCTCTTGGACAGGGAGAAGTCAGCCCCAGCATTTT; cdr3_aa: CASSSWTGRSQPQHF
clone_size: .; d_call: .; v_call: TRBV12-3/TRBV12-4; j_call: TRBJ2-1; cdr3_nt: TGTGCCAGCAGCCCCAGACTCCTGAGCTCCTACAATGAGCAGTTCTTC; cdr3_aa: CASSPRLLSSYNEQFF
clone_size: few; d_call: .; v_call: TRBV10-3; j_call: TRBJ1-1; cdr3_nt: TGTGCCATCAGTGAGTCGAGAGCGGCCGCTTTCTTT; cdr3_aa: CAISESRAAAFF